This TCR beta chain was sequenced in a study of pediatric ulcerative colitis. This CDR3 contains 14 residues. Per the germline V gene, CDR1 is SGHTA and CDR2 is FQGNSA. Germline trimming cut 4 bases from V and 2 bases from J; bases unmatched to any gene: 5. Sequencing was at survey level. TCRdb keeps only in-frame clones here, not all; method: immunoSEQ multiplex PCR. The table lists some 57,000 clones, 87% of them singletons. Control subjects, colonoscoped for suspected IBD, had macroscopically and histologically normal endoscopy. Sequenced material: blood. This chain uses TRBV7-2 with TRBJ2-7; 7 bases map to TRBD1. The clonotype comes from a boy between 10 and 17 years old who was a control in a study of pediatric ulcerative colitis. CDR3 DNA: TGTGCCAGCAGCTCCGACAGGGTCCCCTACGAGCAGTACTTC. This translates into CASSSDRVPYEQYF.